What follows are 29 T cell receptor beta chains derived from one specimen sequenced in a study of T cells in Graves' hyperthyroidism and ophthalmopathy. Amplified regions were TCR beta CDR3 sequences from RNA transcripts. RT-PCR in the first round (using the HTBI primer set) targeted the TCR CDR3. A single record per CDR3 protein comes from TCRdb applying MiXCR to the multiplex PCR reads. Of about 420,000 distinct CDR3 sequences detected, 15% to 18% appear once; the ten largest clones hold approximately 7.5%. The sample was blood. Every receptor here comes from a woman aged 18-29 years with Graves' hyperthyroidism.

This clonotype was detected ten times or more. This chain connects TRBV7-6 to TRBJ2-3, with a weak D call TRBD1 (5 bases). Germline V lookup: CDR1 SGHVS, CDR2 FNYEAQ. The CDR3 loop spans 16 amino acids. Between the trimmed V and J ends, which lost 5 bases and 0 bases, there was a span of 15 bases. The CDR3 nucleotides read TGTGCCAGCAGCCCCAGACCGACAGCTAGCACAGATACGCAGTATTTT. Protein sequence: CASSPRPTASTDTQYF.

This clonotype was seen repeatedly, ten times or more. The chain uses TRBV12-3 or TRBV12-4 and TRBJ2-3, with D possibly matching TRBD1 (5 bases). CDR3 length equals 12 residues. With 6 bases removed from V and 8 bases from J, the gap between germline ends came to 12 bases. The CDR3 region has the DNA TGTGCCAGCAGCCCGAACCAGGGTACGCAGTATTTT. This gives the protein CASSPNQGTQYF.

This clonotype was found a few times. CDR3 in amino acids: CASSSRNNSPLHF. CDR3 DNA: TGTGCCAGCAGTTCAAGGAATAATTCACCCCTCCACTTT. The V gene is TRBV27, the J gene TRBJ1-6; D not certain. The V gene lost 4 bases and the J gene lost 5 bases, with 6 bases spanning the gap. CDR1 is MNHEY and CDR2 is SMNVEV in the germline V gene (reference sequence). The CDR3 length is 13 residues.

This clonotype was seen ten or more times. The chain's CDR3 is CASTSGTSGEQYF. CDR3 coding DNA: TGTGCCAGCACCTCCGGGACATCGGGGGAGCAGTACTTC. This chain links TRBV28 with TRBJ2-7; D might be TRBD1 (6 bases). The CDR3 totals 13 residues. Per the germline V gene, CDR1 is MDHEN and CDR2 is SYDVKM. Deletions cut 7 bases from V and 7 bases from J, with 17 bases between.

The CDR3 is CASSRSASGVYNEQFF. CDR3 nucleotides: TGTGCCAGCAGCCGCTCGGCTAGCGGGGTTTACAATGAGCAGTTCTTC. The V call is TRBV7-9, the J call TRBJ2-1; TRBD2 matches at 9 bases. Losses at the gene ends were 5 bases for V and 4 bases for J; bases not matched to a gene: 9. Per germline, CDR1 SEHNR and CDR2 FQNEAQ (reference sequence). This CDR3 comprises 16 residues. The full variable domain, in which reference TRBV7-9 and TRBJ2-1 provide the parts outside the CDR3, is DTGVSQNPRHKITKRGQNVTFRCDPISEHNRLYWYRQTLGQGPEFLTYFQNEAQLEKSRLLSDRFSAERPKGSFSTLEIQRTEQGDSAMYLCASSRSASGVYNEQFFGPGTRLTVL.

This clonotype has more than one count but fewer than ten. It is likely a read error, because the conserved phenylalanine at the end of the CDR3 is missing. J is TRBJ1-5 and V is TRBV6-1; 9 bases map to TRBD1. The CDR3 is made up of 15 amino acids. From germline, CDR1 is MNHNS and CDR2 SASEGT. The trim removed 6 bases at V and 4 bases at J, leaving 7 bases unmatched. CDR3 bases: TGTGCCAGCAGCCACGGGGACAGGGTAAATCAGCCCCAGCATCTT. It encodes CASSHGDRVNQPQHL.

This clonotype was recorded many times. The chain is built from TRBV28 and TRBJ2-4, with 8 bases fitting TRBD2. V gave up 1 base and J gave up 7 bases; unmatched junction bases: 3. CDR1 and CDR2 (germline): MDHEN, SYDVKM. The CDR3 has 14 residues. DNA of the CDR3: TGTGCCAGCAGTTTATCCGGGGGGGCCAACATTCAGTACTTC. It specifies CASSLSGGANIQYF.

This clonotype was observed many times. The J gene is TRBJ1-5, the V gene TRBV6-1; perhaps TRBD1 as D (6 bases). The CDR3 length is 14 residues. CDR1 and CDR2 from the germline V gene are MNHNS and SASEGT. V lost 6 bases to trimming and J lost 2 bases, with 11 bases between them. This chain's CDR3 is CASSPGTRNQPQHF. Here the CDR3 DNA reads TGTGCCAGCAGCCCCGGGACACGCAATCAGCCCCAGCATTTT.

In this sample, this clonotype turned up many times. J is TRBJ1-5 and V is TRBV11-2; a possible D gene is TRBD1 (5 bases). The germline CDR1 and CDR2 sequences are SGHAT and FQNNGV. The CDR3 extends over 14 amino acids. V was trimmed by 6 bases and J by 5 bases, leaving 14 bases between them. This CDR3 is CASRRGGIDQPQHF. As DNA, the CDR3 is TGTGCCAGCAGGCGGGGGGGGATCGATCAGCCCCAGCATTTT.

Of note for this clonotype: A read error may explain this, as a much larger clone is one base away. This chain connects TRBV18 to TRBJ1-1; possibly TRBD1 for D (6 bases). This CDR3 has 16 residues. Germline lookup yields CDR1 KGHSH and CDR2 LQKENI. Trimming shortened V by 3 bases and J by 0 bases, and 14 bases separated the two germline ends. The CDR3: CASSPVSQGLNTEAFF. DNA of the CDR3: TGTGCCAGCTCACCGGTCAGCCAGGGGTTGAACACTGAAGCTTTCTTT.

This clonotype was seen repeatedly, ten times or more. The chain carries TRBV6-6 and TRBJ2-7, with D tentatively TRBD1 (5 bases). Germline V gene sequence: CDR1 MNHNY, CDR2 SVGAGI (reference sequence). The CDR3 extends over 17 amino acids. V was pared by 0 bases and J by 4 bases, with 19 bases between. CDR3 sequence reads: CASSYSSSGPGQYEQYF. The CDR3 DNA reads TGTGCCAGCAGTTACTCGTCATCAGGGCCCGGGCAGTACGAGCAGTACTTC.

The gene calls are TRBV19 and TRBJ2-5, with a weak D call TRBD1 (5 bases). Between the trimmed V and J ends, which lost 5 bases and 4 bases, there was a span of 11 bases. CDR3 size: 13 residues. CDR1 is LNHDA and CDR2 is SQIVND in the germline V gene (reference sequence). CDR3 in DNA: TGTGCCAGTAGTGACAGAGCTGCAGAGACCCAGTACTTC. This sequence encodes CASSDRAAETQYF.

This clonotype was counted at least ten times. The chain has TRBV2 and TRBJ1-1; D is perhaps TRBD1 (5 bases). This CDR3 spans 14 amino acids. V gave up 7 bases and J gave up 0 bases, with 12 bases separating them. Looked up from germline, CDR1 is SNHLY and CDR2 is FYNNEI. CDR3 nucleotides: TGTGCCAGCAACTTACAGGCCCTGAACACTGAAGCTTTCTTT. Residues: CASNLQALNTEAFF.

Comment on this clonotype: A read error is likely, as this CDR3 ends without the conserved phenylalanine or tryptophan. The genes are TRBV6-5 and TRBJ2-1; possibly TRBD2 for D (6 bases). The germline V gene encodes CDR1 MNHEY and CDR2 SVGAGI. Trimming pared 3 bases from V and 0 bases from J, leaving 9 bases between. This CDR3 region has 15 residues. CDR3 sequence reads: CASSYSGSSYNEQFL. The CDR3 region has the DNA TGTGCCAGCAGTTATAGCGGCTCCTCCTACAATGAGCAGTTCCTC.

The chain recombines TRBV7-8 with TRBJ2-1; a possible D gene is TRBD2 (6 bases). The CDR3 length is 15 residues. V lost 0 bases and J lost 5, with 11 bases in between. Germline CDR1 and CDR2: SGHVS and FQNEAQ. As DNA, the CDR3 is TGTGCCAGCAGCTTAGCGCTCCGGAGGGACAATGAGCAGTTCTTC. Translation gives CASSLALRRDNEQFF.

This clonotype was observed a few times. The CDR3 bases are TGTGCCACCAGCAGAGGGGGGGCGCTGACTGGGGCCAACGTCCTGACTTTC. This translates into CATSRGGALTGANVLTF. The rearrangement links TRBV15 to TRBJ2-6; TRBD1 or TRBD2 may be the D gene (6 bases each). V was pared by 1 base and J by 2 bases, with 12 bases between. CDR3 length: 17 amino acids. Per germline, CDR1 LNHNV and CDR2 YYDKDF (reference sequence). The variable domain in full, completed from reference TRBV15 and TRBJ2-6, reads DAMVIQNPRYQVTQFGKPVTLSCSQTLNHNVMYWYQQKSSQAPKLLFHYYDKDFNNEADTPDNFQSRRPNTSFCFLDIRSPGLGDTAMYLCATSRGGALTGANVLTFGAGSRLTVL.

The chain's CDR3 is CASRTPRDRDLANYGYTF. Written as DNA, the CDR3 is TGTGCCAGTAGAACTCCCCGGGACAGGGACCTAGCTAACTATGGCTACACCTTC. V gene TRBV19 combines with J gene TRBJ1-2, with 9 nucleotides matching TRBD1. Losses at the gene ends were 6 bases for V and 0 bases for J; bases not matched to a gene: 14. This CDR3 region has 18 residues. Germline CDR1 is LNHDA and CDR2 is SQIVND (reference sequence).

The table lists this clonotype with a few counts. The chain carries TRBV4-1 and TRBJ2-3; D perhaps matches TRBD2 (6 bases). Between the trimmed V and J ends, which lost 1 base and 3 bases, there was a span of 14 bases. Germline V gene lookup returns CDR1 MGHRA and CDR2 YSYEKL. The CDR3 loop spans 16 amino acids. Written as DNA, the CDR3 is TGCGCCAGCAGCCAAGCCGGGACTCCCCCTACAGATACGCAGTATTTT. It specifies CASSQAGTPPTDTQYF.

In its sample, this clonotype was seen many times. The chain links TRBV7-2 to TRBJ1-6; the D is unclear. The CDR3 totals 13 residues. Looked up from germline, CDR1 is SGHTA and CDR2 is FQGNSA. Trimming took 2 bases from V and 7 from J, leaving 6 bases between them. The CDR3 nucleotides read TGTGCCAGCAGCTTATGGGAGAATTCACCCCTCCACTTT. It encodes CASSLWENSPLHF. The full variable domain, rest sourced from reference TRBV7-2 and TRBJ1-6, is GAGVSQSPSNKVTEKGKDVELRCDPISGHTALYWYRQSLGQGLEFLIYFQGNSAPDKSGLPSDRFSAERTGGSVSTLTIQRTQQEDSAVYLCASSLWENSPLHFGNGTRLTVT.

This clonotype was recorded many times. The chain has TRBV7-2 and TRBJ2-1; 10 positions agree with TRBD2. Germline values: CDR1 SGHTA, CDR2 FQGNSA. The V and J ends lost 6 bases and 6 bases, in that order; junction bases with no gene match: 11. The CDR3 is 16 residues long. This chain's CDR3 is CASSTPVAGGTNEQFF. The CDR3 nucleotides read TGTGCCAGCAGTACACCCGTAGCGGGAGGTACCAATGAGCAGTTCTTC.

This clonotype was picked up many times. The rearrangement joins TRBV27 to TRBJ2-7, with 8 bases identical to TRBD1. The V gene end was trimmed by 3 bases and the J gene end by 2 bases; junction bases not matched to a gene: 6. Germline V lookup: CDR1 MNHEY, CDR2 SMNVEV (reference sequence). The CDR3 loop spans 15 amino acids. CDR3 nucleotides: TGTGCCAGCAGTTTCGGACAGGGAAAAACCTACGAGCAGTACTTC. The encoded protein is CASSFGQGKTYEQYF.

This clonotype was counted ten times or more. The rearrangement links TRBV13 to TRBJ1-6; D is perhaps TRBD1 (6 bases). The CDR3 contains 14 residues. Germline V gene sequence: CDR1 PRHDT, CDR2 FYEKMQ (reference sequence). The ends were cut back, 5 bases at V and 5 bases at J, with 10 bases in the middle. In DNA, the CDR3 is TGTGCCAGCAGCGAAGGGGGAGATAATTCACCCCTCCACTTT. The encoded protein is CASSEGGDNSPLHF.

The sample holds a few counts of this clonotype. J is TRBJ1-2 and V is TRBV5-1, with D unclear. The V end was cut by 2 bases, the J end by 8 bases, with 13 bases between. The CDR3 is 13 amino acids. Looked up from germline, CDR1 is SGHRS and CDR2 is YFSETQ. The CDR3 region is CASSLNVRSGYTF. In DNA form, the CDR3 reads TGCGCCAGCAGCTTAAATGTAAGGAGCGGCTACACCTTC.

Many counts were recorded for this clonotype. The CDR3, as DNA: TGTGCCATTCGACAGGGGGCGGTTGGCTACACCTTC. The encoded protein is CAIRQGAVGYTF. This chain links TRBV10-3 with TRBJ1-2; the match to TRBD1 covers 10 bases. CDR1 is ENHRY and CDR2 is SYGVKD in the germline V gene. The CDR3 is 12 amino acids. V lost 9 bases and J lost 7; bases outside the gene matches: 5.

This clonotype occurred once. The rearrangement uses TRBV2 and TRBJ1-2; a weak D match, TRBD1 (5 bases). The CDR3 sequence is 12 residues long. CDR1 SNHLY and CDR2 FYNNEI come from the germline V gene. With 7 bases removed from V and 7 bases from J, the gap between germline ends came to 13 bases. The CDR3 region is CASMIIGAGYTF. CDR3 sequence (DNA): TGTGCCAGCATGATAATCGGGGCTGGCTACACCTTC.

The table lists this clonotype with many counts. The chain uses TRBV5-5 and TRBJ1-6; no firm D call. The V end was cut by 1 base, the J end by 7 bases, with 18 bases between. The CDR3 sequence is 17 residues long. The germline gives CDR1 SGHKS, CDR2 YYEKEE (reference sequence). CDR3 protein: CASSLSGVRVVNSPLHF. In DNA, the CDR3 is TGTGCCAGCAGCTTGAGTGGGGTGCGAGTAGTAAATTCACCCCTCCACTTT.

Only a few counts were recorded for this clonotype. The chain links TRBV30 to TRBJ2-3; D unclear. Germline-derived CDR1 and CDR2 are GTSNPN and SVGIG (reference sequence). CDR3 size: 12 residues. The V end lost 2 bases, the J end lost 1 base, and 4 bases lay between the germline ends. The CDR3 protein is CAWSSRTDTQYF. The CDR3 nucleotides read TGTGCCTGGAGTTCTCGCACAGATACGCAGTATTTT.

This clonotype was seen at least ten times. The chain is built from TRBV20-1 and TRBJ2-7, with TRBD1 matching 7 bases. CDR3 length equals 18 residues. The V segment lost 3 bases and the J segment 0 bases; nucleotides outside the gene matches: 17. The germline gives CDR1 DFQATT, CDR2 SNEGSKA (reference sequence). The CDR3 spells CSASGFGTDLISSYEQYF. The CDR3 DNA reads as TGCAGTGCTAGTGGGTTTGGGACAGACCTTATTAGCTCCTACGAGCAGTACTTC.

This clonotype has ten or more counts. The V and J genes are TRBV7-9 and TRBJ1-2; D not resolved. Germline CDR1 reads SEHNR; CDR2 reads FQNEAQ (reference sequence). Trimming pared 5 bases from V and 2 bases from J, leaving 18 bases between. This CDR3 is built from 16 residues. The CDR3 nucleotides read TGTGCCAGCAGCCCCGAAGTAGGTGGAGTCAACTATGGCTACACCTTC. Its translation is CASSPEVGGVNYGYTF. Full variable domain (missing parts from reference TRBV7-9 and TRBJ1-2): DTGVSQNPRHKITKRGQNVTFRCDPISEHNRLYWYRQTLGQGPEFLTYFQNEAQLEKSRLLSDRFSAERPKGSFSTLEIQRTEQGDSAMYLCASSPEVGGVNYGYTFGSGTRLTVV.